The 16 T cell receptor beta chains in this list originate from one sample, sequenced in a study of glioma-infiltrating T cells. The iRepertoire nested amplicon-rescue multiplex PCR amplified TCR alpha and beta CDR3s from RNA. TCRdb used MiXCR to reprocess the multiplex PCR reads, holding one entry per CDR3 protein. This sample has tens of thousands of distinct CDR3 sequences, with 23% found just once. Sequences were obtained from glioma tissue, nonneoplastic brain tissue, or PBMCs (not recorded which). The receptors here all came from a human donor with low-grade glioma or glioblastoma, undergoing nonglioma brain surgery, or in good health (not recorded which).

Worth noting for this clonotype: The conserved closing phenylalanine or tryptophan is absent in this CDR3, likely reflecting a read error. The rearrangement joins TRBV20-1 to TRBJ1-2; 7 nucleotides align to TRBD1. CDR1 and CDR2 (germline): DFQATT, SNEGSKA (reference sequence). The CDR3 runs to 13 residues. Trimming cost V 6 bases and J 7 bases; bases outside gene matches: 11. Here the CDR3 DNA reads TGCAGTGCGGTTACAGGGGTCCGGATTGGCTACACCCTC. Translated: CSAVTGVRIGYTL.

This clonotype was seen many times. The DNA for the CDR3 is TGTGCCAGCAGTTCGCCCTATATCGGGGGAACCATGGCAGATACGCAGTATTTT. Protein: CASSSPYIGGTMADTQYF. This chain links TRBV28 with TRBJ2-3, with TRBD2 as a possible D gene (6 bases). The CDR3 contains 18 residues. V lost 4 bases, J lost 4 bases, and 24 bases lay in between. Germline V gives CDR1 MDHEN, CDR2 SYDVKM.

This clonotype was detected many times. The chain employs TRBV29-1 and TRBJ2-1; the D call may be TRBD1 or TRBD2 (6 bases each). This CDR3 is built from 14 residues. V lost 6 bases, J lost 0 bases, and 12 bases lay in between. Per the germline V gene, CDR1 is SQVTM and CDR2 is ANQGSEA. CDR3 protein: CSVRRGASYNEQFF. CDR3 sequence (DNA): TGCAGCGTAAGGAGGGGGGCCTCCTACAATGAGCAGTTCTTC.

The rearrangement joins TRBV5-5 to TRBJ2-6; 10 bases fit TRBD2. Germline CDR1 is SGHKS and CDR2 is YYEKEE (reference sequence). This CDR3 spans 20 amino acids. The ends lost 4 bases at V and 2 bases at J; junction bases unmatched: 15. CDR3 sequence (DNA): TGTGCCAGCAGCGCCCGGTGGGCTAGCGGGAGTGGTCCTGGGGCCAACGTCCTGACTTTC. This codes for CASSARWASGSGPGANVLTF.

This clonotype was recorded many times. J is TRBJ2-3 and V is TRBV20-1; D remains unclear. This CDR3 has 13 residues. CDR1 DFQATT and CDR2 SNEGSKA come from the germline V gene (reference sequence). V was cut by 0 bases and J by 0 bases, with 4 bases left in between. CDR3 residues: CSARDSSTDTQYF. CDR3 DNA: TGCAGTGCTAGAGATTCTAGCACAGATACGCAGTATTTT.

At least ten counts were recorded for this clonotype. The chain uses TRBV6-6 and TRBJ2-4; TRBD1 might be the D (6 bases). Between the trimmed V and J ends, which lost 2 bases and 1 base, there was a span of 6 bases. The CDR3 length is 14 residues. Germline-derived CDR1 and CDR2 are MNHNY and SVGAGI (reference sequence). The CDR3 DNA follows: TGTGCCAGCAGTTACGACAGGGCCAAAAACATTCAGTACTTC. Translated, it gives CASSYDRAKNIQYF.

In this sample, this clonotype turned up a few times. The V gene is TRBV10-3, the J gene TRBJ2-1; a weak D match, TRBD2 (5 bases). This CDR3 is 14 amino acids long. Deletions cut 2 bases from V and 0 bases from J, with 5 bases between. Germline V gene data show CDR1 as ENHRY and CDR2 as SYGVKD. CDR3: CAISEGSSYNEQFF. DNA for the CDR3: TGTGCCATCAGTGAGGGGAGCTCCTACAATGAGCAGTTCTTC.

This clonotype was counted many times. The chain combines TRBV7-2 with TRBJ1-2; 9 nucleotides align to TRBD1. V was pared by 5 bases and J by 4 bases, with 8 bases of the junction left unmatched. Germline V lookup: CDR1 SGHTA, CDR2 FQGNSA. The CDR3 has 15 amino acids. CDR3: CASSPRDRVSYGYTF. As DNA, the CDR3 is TGTGCCAGCAGCCCCAGGGACAGGGTTTCCTATGGCTACACCTTC.

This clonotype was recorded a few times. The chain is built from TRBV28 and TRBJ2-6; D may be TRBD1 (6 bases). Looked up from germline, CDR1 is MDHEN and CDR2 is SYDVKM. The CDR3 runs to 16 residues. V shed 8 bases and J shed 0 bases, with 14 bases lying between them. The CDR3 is CASRWTASSGANVLTF. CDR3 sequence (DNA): TGTGCCAGCCGATGGACAGCGAGCTCTGGGGCCAACGTCCTGACTTTC.

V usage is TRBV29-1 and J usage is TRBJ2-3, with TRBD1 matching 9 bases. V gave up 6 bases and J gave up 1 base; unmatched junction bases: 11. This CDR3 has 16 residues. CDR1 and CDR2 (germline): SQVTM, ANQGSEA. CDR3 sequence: CSVLTRQGVRTDTQYF. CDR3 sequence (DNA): TGCAGCGTCCTCACGCGACAGGGGGTACGCACAGATACGCAGTATTTT.

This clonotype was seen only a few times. Here the CDR3 reads CASSLGQPNEKLFF. Here the CDR3 DNA reads TGTGCCAGCAGCTTGGGACAGCCTAATGAAAAACTGTTTTTT. This chain uses TRBV7-2 with TRBJ1-4; 7 bases align to TRBD1. The germline V gene encodes CDR1 SGHTA and CDR2 FQGNSA. CDR3 size: 14 residues. J gave up 3 bases and V 3 bases, and 1 base lay outside the gene matches.

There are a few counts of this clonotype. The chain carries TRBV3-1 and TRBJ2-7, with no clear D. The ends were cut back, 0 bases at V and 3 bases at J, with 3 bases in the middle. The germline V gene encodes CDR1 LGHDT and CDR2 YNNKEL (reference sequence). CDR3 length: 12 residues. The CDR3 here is CASSQDYYEQYF. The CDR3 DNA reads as TGTGCCAGCAGCCAAGATTACTACGAGCAGTACTTC.

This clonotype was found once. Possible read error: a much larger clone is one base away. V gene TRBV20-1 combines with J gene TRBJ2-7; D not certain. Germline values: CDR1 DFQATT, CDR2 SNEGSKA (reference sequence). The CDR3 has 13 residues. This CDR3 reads CSAEPRISYEKYF. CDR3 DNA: TGCAGTGCCGAGCCAAGGATCTCCTACGAGAAGTACTTC.

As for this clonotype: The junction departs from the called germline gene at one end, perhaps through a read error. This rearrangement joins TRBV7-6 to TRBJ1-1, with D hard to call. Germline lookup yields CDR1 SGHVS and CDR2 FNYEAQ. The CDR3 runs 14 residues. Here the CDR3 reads CASSLRLLEAEASF. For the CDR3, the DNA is TGTGCCAGCAGCTTGCGATTATTGGAGGCTGAAGCTTCCTTT. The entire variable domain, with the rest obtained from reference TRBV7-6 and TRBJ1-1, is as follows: GAGVSQSPRYKVTKRGQDVALRCDPISGHVSLYWYRQALGQGPEFLTYFNYEAQQDKSGLPNDRFSAERPEGSISTLTIQRTEQRDSAMYRCASSLRLLEAEASFGQGTRLTVV.

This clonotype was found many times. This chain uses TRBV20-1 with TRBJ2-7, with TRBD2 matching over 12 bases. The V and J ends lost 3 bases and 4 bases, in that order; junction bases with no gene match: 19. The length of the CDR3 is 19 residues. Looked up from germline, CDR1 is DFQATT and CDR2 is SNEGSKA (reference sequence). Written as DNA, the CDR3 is TGCAGTGCTAGGTCACTAGCGGGAGGTTTTTGGAAGGAGAATTACGAGCAGTACTTC. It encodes CSARSLAGGFWKENYEQYF.

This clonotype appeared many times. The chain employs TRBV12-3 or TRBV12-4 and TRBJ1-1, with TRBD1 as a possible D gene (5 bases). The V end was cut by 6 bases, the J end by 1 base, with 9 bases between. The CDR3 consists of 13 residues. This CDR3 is CASRSGENTEAFF. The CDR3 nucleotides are TGTGCCAGCAGGTCGGGGGAGAACACTGAAGCTTTCTTT.